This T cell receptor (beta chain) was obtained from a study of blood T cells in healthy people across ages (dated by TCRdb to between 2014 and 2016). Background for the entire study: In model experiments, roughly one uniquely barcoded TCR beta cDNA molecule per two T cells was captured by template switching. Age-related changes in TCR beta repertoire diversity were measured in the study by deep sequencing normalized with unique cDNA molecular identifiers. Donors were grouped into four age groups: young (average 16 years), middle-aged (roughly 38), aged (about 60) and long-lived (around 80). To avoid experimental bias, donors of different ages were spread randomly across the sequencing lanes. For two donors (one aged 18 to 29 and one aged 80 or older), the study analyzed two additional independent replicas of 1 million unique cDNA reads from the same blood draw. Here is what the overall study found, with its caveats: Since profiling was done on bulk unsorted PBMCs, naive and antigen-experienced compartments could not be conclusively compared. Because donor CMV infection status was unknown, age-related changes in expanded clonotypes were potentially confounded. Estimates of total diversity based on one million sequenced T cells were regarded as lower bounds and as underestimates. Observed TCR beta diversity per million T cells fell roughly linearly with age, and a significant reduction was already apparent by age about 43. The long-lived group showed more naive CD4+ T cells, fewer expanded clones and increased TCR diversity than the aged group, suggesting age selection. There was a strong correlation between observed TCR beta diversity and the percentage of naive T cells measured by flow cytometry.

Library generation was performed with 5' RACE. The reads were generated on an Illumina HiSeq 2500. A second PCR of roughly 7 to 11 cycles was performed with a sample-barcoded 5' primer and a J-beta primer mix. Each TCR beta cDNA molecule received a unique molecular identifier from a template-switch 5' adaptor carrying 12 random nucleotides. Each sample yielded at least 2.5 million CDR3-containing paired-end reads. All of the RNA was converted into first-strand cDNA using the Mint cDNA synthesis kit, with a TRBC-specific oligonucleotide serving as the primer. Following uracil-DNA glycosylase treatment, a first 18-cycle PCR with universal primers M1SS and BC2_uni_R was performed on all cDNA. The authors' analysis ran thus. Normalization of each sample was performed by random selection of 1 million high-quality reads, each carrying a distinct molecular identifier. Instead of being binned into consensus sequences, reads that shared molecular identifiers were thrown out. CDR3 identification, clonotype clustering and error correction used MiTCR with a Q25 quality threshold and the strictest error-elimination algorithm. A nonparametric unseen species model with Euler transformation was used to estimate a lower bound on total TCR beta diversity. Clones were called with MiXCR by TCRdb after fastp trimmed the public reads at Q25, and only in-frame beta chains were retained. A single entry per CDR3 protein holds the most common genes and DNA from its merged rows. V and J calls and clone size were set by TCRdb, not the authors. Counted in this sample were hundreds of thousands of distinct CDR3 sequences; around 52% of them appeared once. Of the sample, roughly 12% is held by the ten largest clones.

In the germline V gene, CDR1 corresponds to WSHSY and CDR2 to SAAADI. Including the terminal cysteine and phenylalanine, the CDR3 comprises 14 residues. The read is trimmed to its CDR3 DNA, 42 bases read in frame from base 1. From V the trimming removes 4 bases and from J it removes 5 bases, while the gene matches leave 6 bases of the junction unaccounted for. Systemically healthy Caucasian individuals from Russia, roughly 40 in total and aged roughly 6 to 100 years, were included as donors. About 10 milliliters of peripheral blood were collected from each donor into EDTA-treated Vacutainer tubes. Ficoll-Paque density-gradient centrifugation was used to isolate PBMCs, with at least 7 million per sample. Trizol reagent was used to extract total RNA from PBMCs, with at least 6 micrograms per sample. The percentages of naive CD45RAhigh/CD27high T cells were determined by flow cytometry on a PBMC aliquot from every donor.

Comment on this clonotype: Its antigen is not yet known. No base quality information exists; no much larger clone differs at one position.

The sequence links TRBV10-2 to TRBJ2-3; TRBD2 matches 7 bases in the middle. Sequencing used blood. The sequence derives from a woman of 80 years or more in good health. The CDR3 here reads CASSVRREGDTQYF. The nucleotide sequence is TGCGCCAGCAGTGTTCGCAGGGAGGGAGATACGCAGTATTTT.